This record looks at one T cell receptor (beta chain) sequence and its context. This specimen includes other DNA sequences encoding the same CDR3. Original handling: ImmunoSEQ yielded junction-only sequences lacking quality scores, so filtering differed. Repertoires were generated with immunoSEQ multiplex PCR, while TCRdb's copy carries only in-frame clones and drops some. D and trimming were read from the DNA, whereas the V and J calls and clone size are those reported in that table. The top ten hold over 0.12% of the sample, which has approximately 2.5 million clones, around nine tenths seen once. The record originates from a study of shared clonotypes between healthy human individuals. CDR1 is MNHEY, CDR2 SVGAGI, per germline. The CDR3 sequence is 11 residues long. V lost 5 bases and J lost 6, with 7 bases in between.

The sequence came from a man between 18 and 29 years old in good health. J is TRBJ1-1 and V is TRBV6-5, with D possibly being TRBD1 (5 bases). Source material: naive CD4+ T cells sorted from blood. As for subset: CD45RA+ positively selected. The CDR3 DNA sequence: TGTGCCAGCAGTCAGGGACCTGAAGCTTTCTTT. It translates to CASSQGPEAFF.